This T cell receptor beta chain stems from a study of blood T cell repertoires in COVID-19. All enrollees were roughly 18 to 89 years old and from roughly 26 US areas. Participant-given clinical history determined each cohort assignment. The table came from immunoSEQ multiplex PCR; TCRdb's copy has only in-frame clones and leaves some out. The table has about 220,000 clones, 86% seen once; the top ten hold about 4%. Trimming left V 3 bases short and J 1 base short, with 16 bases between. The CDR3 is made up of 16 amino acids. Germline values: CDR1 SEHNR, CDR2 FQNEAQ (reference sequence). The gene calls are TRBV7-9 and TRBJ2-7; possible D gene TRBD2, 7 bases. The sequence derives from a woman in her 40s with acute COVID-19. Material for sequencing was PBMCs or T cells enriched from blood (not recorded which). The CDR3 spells CASSFGGGGKSYEQYF. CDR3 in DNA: TGTGCCAGCAGCTTCGGGGGCGGGGGAAAATCCTACGAGCAGTACTTC.